This T cell receptor (beta chain) is drawn from a study of shared clonotypes between healthy human individuals. This clone was found once. Genomic DNA of every subset was divided equally among multiple immunoSEQ plates. Repertoires were generated with immunoSEQ multiplex PCR, while TCRdb's copy carries only in-frame clones and drops some. The sample has 800,000 to 1,200,000 clones, approximately 78% seen once. The CDR3 has 13 amino acids. Sequences were obtained from memory CD4+ T cells from PBMCs. Described subset: CD45RA-negative fraction. The J gene is TRBJ1-2, the V gene TRBV12-2. TRBV12-2 is noted as a pseudogene. This sequence originates from a man in his late teens or twenties in good health. Some clones in this sample may be carry-over from other donors' samples. CDR3 loop: CASRLARRGGYTF. CDR3 nucleotides: TGTGCAAGTCGCTTAGCCCGACGGGGGGGCTACACCTTC.